The clone carrying this T cell receptor beta chain was seen at least ten times. The antigen is undetermined. These data belong to a study of regulatory T cells in long-lasting Graves disease. Investigators prepared the TCR beta libraries by applying iRepertoire HTBI primers and Arm-PCR of CDR3 regions. TCRdb reprocessed the multiplex PCR reads via MiXCR and lists one record per CDR3 protein. The table has roughly 530,000 distinct CDR3 sequences, 15% to 20% seen once; the top ten hold 20% to 25%. Deletions cut 5 bases from V and 2 bases from J, with 8 bases between. The CDR3 runs to 13 residues. Findings of the study overall: Blood alone, not thyroid tissue, was studied.

Time point in this sample: newly diagnosed GD, antithyroid drugs for less than 3 months. PBMC-derived RNA was used for the TCR library. These data were also filed under a second study, of T cells in Graves' hyperthyroidism and ophthalmopathy.

Sequenced material: peripheral blood mononuclear cells (PBMCs), taken at new diagnosis, from a patient treated with antithyroid drugs. This TCR was sampled from a woman aged 40 to 65 with Graves disease. The chain recombines TRBV12-3 or TRBV12-4 with TRBJ2-3; D ambiguous. CDR3: CASSMRYTDTQYF. The CDR3 DNA reads as TGTGCCAGCAGTATGCGATACACAGATACGCAGTATTTT.